A selection of T cell receptor beta chains follows, all from one sample in a study of blood T cell repertoires in COVID-19. Here immunoSEQ multiplex PCR was the method, and the copy in TCRdb shows in-frame clones only, minus some. The repertoire holds about 32,000 clones, with roughly 85% as singletons. The specimen was peripheral blood. The receptors were gathered from a man between 60 and 75 years old with active or convalescent COVID-19. The CDR3 runs from the conserved cysteine through the conserved F or W. A D gene is named only where the DNA matches it firmly. Size is stated for part of the rows, as once, few or many counts, or as a class when the clone is expanded.

>TRBV28|.|TRBJ1-2|TRBD1
TGTGCCAGCACCTGGGGGGACAGCGGCTATGGCTACACCTTC
CASTWGDSGYGYTF
>TRBV5-4|.|TRBJ2-5|.
TGTGCCAGCAGCTTGACTGGGGAGCAGACCCAGTACTTC
CASSLTGEQTQYF
>TRBV6-5|.|TRBJ2-1|.
TGTGCCAGCAGCCGGGACACCTCAGGAGGGCAGTTCTTC
CASSRDTSGGQFF
>TRBV4-1|.|TRBJ1-2|TRBD1
TGCGCCAGCAGAAGGGAGGACAGGGGCCACTATGGCTACACCTTC
CASRREDRGHYGYTF
>TRBV9|few|TRBJ1-1|.
TGTGCCAGCAGCCCGGGGGACTTCGTTGGTCGGGGTGAAGCTTTCTTT
CASSPGDFVGRGEAFF
>TRBV6-1|.|TRBJ1-2|TRBD1
TGTGCCAGCAGTGAAGCGAAGAGGACAGGGGCTGGCTATGGCTACACCTTC
CASSEAKRTGAGYGYTF
>TRBV19|.|TRBJ2-3|TRBD1
TGTGCCAGTAGTATAGGGACAGGGGAGATGCGCACAGATACGCAGTATTTT
CASSIGTGEMRTDTQYF
>TRBV6-1|once|TRBJ1-5|.
TGTGCCAGCAGTGAACAGGTCTGGGCAGCCTATAGCAATCAGCCCCAGCATTTT
CASSEQVWAAYSNQPQHF
>TRBV27|.|TRBJ2-3|.
TGTGCCAGCCGGGACACCCATGTAGCTTTTACGCAGTATTTT
CASRDTHVAFTQYF
>TRBV19|.|TRBJ1-2|TRBD1
TGTGCCAGTAGTCCTAGGACAGGGAACTATGGCTACACCTTC
CASSPRTGNYGYTF
>TRBV3-1/TRBV3-2|.|TRBJ2-2|.
TGTGCCAGCAGCTATAAGGGCCAGGGCACCGGGGAGCTGTTTTTT
CASSYKGQGTGELFF
>TRBV28|.|TRBJ2-5|TRBD1
TGTGCCAGCAGCAAAACAGGGGGCGCGGGATGGGAGACCCAGTACTTC
CASSKTGGAGWETQYF
>TRBV19|.|TRBJ1-3|.
TGTGCCAGTAGCCCCCCGAGACAGAGAGTCTCTGGAAACACCATATATTTT
CASSPPRQRVSGNTIYF
>TRBV2|.|TRBJ1-6|.
TGTGCCAGCAGTGTCTCCCCGGTCAATTCACCCCTCCACTTT
CASSVSPVNSPLHF
>TRBV9|.|TRBJ1-1|TRBD1
TGTGCCAGCAGCGCGGGACAGCCTCCCTACACTGAAGCTTTCTTT
CASSAGQPPYTEAFF
>TRBV5-6|.|TRBJ1-1|.
TGTGCCAGCAGCCGCGGGAACACTGAAGCTTTCTTT
CASSRGNTEAFF
>TRBV4-1|.|TRBJ2-2|TRBD2
TGCGCCAGCAGCCAACCATACTGGGGACTAGCGGCTTTAACCGGGGAGCTGTTTTTT
CASSQPYWGLAALTGELFF
>TRBV30|few|TRBJ1-2|.
TGTGCTTTAAACGAGGGCGGCTACACCTTC
CALNEGGYTF
>TRBV7-9|.|TRBJ1-2|.
TGTGCCAGCAGCTTAGACAGCTACTATGGCTACACCTTC
CASSLDSYYGYTF
>TRBV5-5|.|TRBJ2-2|.
TGTGCCAGCAGCTTGACTAGCAGGTCCGGGGAGCTGTTTTTT
CASSLTSRSGELFF
>TRBV19|.|TRBJ2-6|.
TGTGCCAGTTCGGTCACTGGGGCCAACGTCCTGACTTTC
CASSVTGANVLTF
>TRBV19|.|TRBJ2-2|.
TGTGCCAGTAGCGATACGGGGGGCGCGAACACCGGGGAGCTGTTTTTT
CASSDTGGANTGELFF
>TRBV7-2|few|TRBJ1-2|.
TGTGCCAGCAGCTTAGACGGGGGGTATGGCTACACCTTC
CASSLDGGYGYTF
>TRBV6-1|.|TRBJ2-5|.
TGTGCCAGCAGTGACGTCTCAAAGCGGGAGACCCAGTACTTC
CASSDVSKRETQYF
>TRBV19|.|TRBJ1-5|.
TGTGCCAGTAGTAGCGGAAATAGCAATCAGCCCCAGCATTTT
CASSSGNSNQPQHF
>TRBV11-2|.|TRBJ1-1|.
TGTGCCAGCAGCTTGCCTTGGACTCCTCGTCCTGAAGCTTTCTTT
CASSLPWTPRPEAFF
>TRBV7-9|few|TRBJ1-2|.
TGTGCCAGCAGCTTAGCGGGGACGGGGGACTATGGCTACACCTTC
CASSLAGTGDYGYTF
>TRBV5-5|.|TRBJ2-2|TRBD1
TGTGCCAGCAGCCGAGTGGGGACAGTAGGCACCGGGGAGCTGTTTTTT
CASSRVGTVGTGELFF
>TRBV29-1|.|TRBJ2-5|TRBD1
TGCAGCGCCGGAAGGGGACAGGGAGGCGAGACCCAGTACTTC
CSAGRGQGGETQYF
>TRBV27|many|TRBJ2-3|.
TGTGCCAGCAGTTTATCGATCGGACTTGGAGATACGCAGTATTTT
CASSLSIGLGDTQYF
>TRBV4-3|.|TRBJ1-5|.
TGCGCCAGCAGCCAAGATAGGGCCCGGAGGGAGCCCCAGCATTTT
CASSQDRARREPQHF
>TRBV27|.|TRBJ1-2|TRBD1
TGTGCCAGCGGGACAGTTACCTATGGCTACACCTTC
CASGTVTYGYTF
>TRBV10-2|few|TRBJ2-1|TRBD1
TGCGCCAGCAGTAAGGGACAGGGTCTTGAGCAGTTCTTC
CASSKGQGLEQFF
>TRBV7-9|few|TRBJ2-3|.
TGTGCCAGCAGCTTTCCCAGGACAGCCGGTAGTGCAGATACGCAGTATTTT
CASSFPRTAGSADTQYF
>TRBV18|.|TRBJ1-5|.
TGTGCCAGCTCGCGTCAGGAGGGCCGACGTCAGCCCCAGCATTTT
CASSRQEGRRQPQHF
>TRBV19|.|TRBJ2-1|TRBD2
TGTGCCAGTACCCCTCTAGCGGGAGGGCCAGGAAATGAGCAGTTCTTC
CASTPLAGGPGNEQFF
>TRBV10-3|.|TRBJ2-2|.
TGTGCCATCAGTGACAGACAGAACACCGGGGAGCTGTTTTTT
CAISDRQNTGELFF
>TRBV23-1|.|TRBJ1-1|TRBD1
TGCGCCAGCGGCCCCGGGACAGGGACTACGAACACTGAAGCTTTCTTT
CASGPGTGTTNTEAFF
>TRBV19|.|TRBJ2-2|.
TGTGCCTCCTGGGGAGATAACACCGGGGAGCTGTTTTTT
CASWGDNTGELFF
>TRBV5-8|.|TRBJ2-2|.
TGTGCCAGCAGCTTGTCAGGGCCGGGCACCGGGGAGCTGTTTTTT
CASSLSGPGTGELFF
>TRBV27|.|TRBJ2-1|TRBD1
TGTGCCAGCAGTACCTGGACAGGGGTAGGCAATGAGCAGTTCTTC
CASSTWTGVGNEQFF
>TRBV15|once|TRBJ2-1|.
TGTGCCACCAGCAGGAGGGAAAGACAGGTTTGGAGAACCTACAATGAGCAGTTCTTC
CATSRRERQVWRTYNEQFF
>TRBV9|few|TRBJ2-1|.
TGTGCCAGCAGCGTAGGAGGGTATCCGGGACAAAGAACTAATGAGCAGTTCTTC
CASSVGGYPGQRTNEQFF
>TRBV10-3|few|TRBJ1-6|.
TGTGCCATCAGTGAGACTATTTATAATTCACCCCTCCACTTT
CAISETIYNSPLHF
>TRBV5-6|.|TRBJ2-5|TRBD2
TGTGCCAGCAGCTTGAGGCTAGCGGGAGGAGAGACCCAGTACTTC
CASSLRLAGGETQYF
>TRBV25-1|.|TRBJ2-5|.
TGTGCCAGCAGTGCGAGACAGGAGGCGACCCAGTACTTC
CASSARQEATQYF
>TRBV11-3|.|TRBJ1-3|.
TGTGCCAGCAGCGGGGGGTCTGGAAACACCATATATTTT
CASSGGSGNTIYF
>TRBV2|.|TRBJ1-5|TRBD1
TGTGCCAGCAGTGAAGCGTTGACAGGGTGGAGCAATCAGCCCCAGCATTTT
CASSEALTGWSNQPQHF
>TRBV19|.|TRBJ2-5|TRBD1
TGTGCCAGTAGTATAGGGGGACAGACGCAAGAGACCCAGTACTTC
CASSIGGQTQETQYF
>TRBV5-4|.|TRBJ2-2|.
TGTGCCAGCAGCTTGGAAGCAACGAACACCGGGGAGCTGTTTTTT
CASSLEATNTGELFF
>TRBV27|.|TRBJ1-2|.
TGTGCCAGCGGAGTCGCGGGGGGTTATGGCTACACCTTC
CASGVAGGYGYTF
>TRBV27|.|TRBJ1-2|TRBD1
TGTGCCAGCAGTTTGCAGGGGGCCACTAACTATGGCTACACCTTC
CASSLQGATNYGYTF
>TRBV7-2|.|TRBJ1-2|TRBD1
TGTGCCAGCAGCCCCCACGGGACAGGGGGCCTTTTTGGCTACACCTTC
CASSPHGTGGLFGYTF
>TRBV5-4|.|TRBJ1-6|TRBD1
TGTGCCAGCAGCTTGGATGGGACAGCGAATTCACCCCTCCACTTT
CASSLDGTANSPLHF